The 6 T cell receptor beta chains in this list originate from one sample, sequenced in a study of regulatory T cells in long-lasting Graves disease. Investigators prepared the TCR beta libraries by applying iRepertoire HTBI primers and Arm-PCR of CDR3 regions. TCRdb analysed the multiplex PCR reads with MiXCR anew, one entry per CDR3 protein. The sample lists 440,000 or so distinct CDR3 sequences, 15% to 20% occurring once. Regarding time point: newly diagnosed GD, antithyroid drugs for less than 3 months. Construction of the TCR library relied on RNA isolated from PBMCs. These data are also associated with another study on T cells in Graves' hyperthyroidism and ophthalmopathy.

This material consisted of peripheral blood mononuclear cells (PBMCs), taken at new diagnosis, from a patient treated with antithyroid drugs. All receptors come from a woman aged 25 to 39 with Graves disease.

The chain carries TRBV18 and TRBJ2-7, with D unresolved. Trimming took 6 bases from V and 5 from J, leaving 14 bases between them. CDR3 size: 13 residues. Germline loops: CDR1 KGHSH, CDR2 LQKENI. Here the CDR3 reads CASSSPGSHEQYF. The CDR3 DNA reads as TGTGCCAGCTCCTCCCCGGGTAGTCACGAGCAGTACTTC.

This clonotype was found a few times. V and J are TRBV6-2 or TRBV6-3 and TRBJ1-2; D unresolved. CDR1 and CDR2 (germline): MNHEY, SVGEGT. V lost 5 bases and J 9 bases, leaving 13 bases between the germline ends. The length of the CDR3 is 12 residues. CDR3 DNA sequence: TGTGCCAGCAGTAAAACGAATATGCGCTACACCTTC. Translation gives CASSKTNMRYTF.

About this clonotype: A far larger clone is only one base removed, so a read error is likely. V and J are TRBV27 and TRBJ1-1, with a possible D match to TRBD1 (5 bases). The V gene's germline CDR1 is MNHEY and CDR2 SMNVEV (reference sequence). V lost 4 bases and J lost 1, with 7 bases in between. The CDR3 covers 13 residues. The CDR3 region has the DNA TGTGCCAGCAGTTACGGGGGGAACACTGAAGCTTTCTTT. Translation: CASSYGGNTEAFF.

This clonotype has a handful of counts. The J gene is TRBJ2-2, the V gene TRBV5-4; tentatively, D is TRBD2 (6 bases). Looked up from germline, CDR1 is SGHNT and CDR2 is YYREEE (reference sequence). The CDR3 is 15 residues long. V lost 6 bases and J 7 bases, leaving 19 bases between the germline ends. Here the CDR3 DNA reads TGTGCCAGCACCGTATCTCGGGAGAAAGACGGGGAGCTGTTTTTT. It translates to CASTVSREKDGELFF.

This clonotype has only a few counts. The V and J genes are TRBV9 and TRBJ2-5; TRBD2 matches at 7 bases. The CDR3 is 16 residues long. CDR1 SGDLS and CDR2 YYNGEE come from the germline V gene. With V trimmed by 0 bases and J by 2 bases, 7 bases remained unmatched. DNA of the CDR3: TGTGCCAGCAGCGTAGGGACCTCCGGGGGGCAAGAGACCCAGTACTTC. Protein: CASSVGTSGGQETQYF. Full variable domain (missing parts from reference TRBV9 and TRBJ2-5): DSGVTQTPKHLITATGQRVTLRCSPRSGDLSVYWYQQSLDQGLQFLIQYYNGEERAKGNILERFSAQQFPDLHSELNLSSLELGDSALYFCASSVGTSGGQETQYFGPGTRLLVL.

Many counts were recorded for this clonotype. V and J are TRBV9 and TRBJ2-1; TRBD2 aligns across 10 bases. CDR3 length equals 16 residues. CDR1 is SGDLS, CDR2 YYNGEE, per germline. With V trimmed by 3 bases and J by 3 bases, 6 bases remained unmatched. As DNA, the CDR3 is TGTGCCAGCAGCGCGAGAGCGGGAGGGAACTACAATGAGCAGTTCTTC. Residues: CASSARAGGNYNEQFF. Combining the CDR3 with reference TRBV9 and TRBJ2-1 gives the whole variable domain DSGVTQTPKHLITATGQRVTLRCSPRSGDLSVYWYQQSLDQGLQFLIQYYNGEERAKGNILERFSAQQFPDLHSELNLSSLELGDSALYFCASSARAGGNYNEQFFGPGTRLTVL.